These 6 T cell receptor beta chains came from one sample sequenced in a study of T-cell reconstitution after alpha-beta-depleted transplantation in children. Library preparation (for TCRbeta) was performed with unique molecular identifiers. TCRdb passed the PCR reads through MiXCR, listing each CDR3 protein once. The sample yields some 110,000 distinct CDR3 sequences, about a tenth seen once. The sequencing used PBMCs, collected before TCRalphabeta/CD19-depleted stem cell transplant. All receptors come from a boy aged 2 to 9 with acute lymphoblastic leukemia, due to receive a stem cell transplant.

This clonotype has only a few counts. The chain carries TRBV5-1 and TRBJ2-5; TRBD2 agrees at 7 bases. Germline V lookup: CDR1 SGHRS, CDR2 YFSETQ. Unmatched junction bases numbered 5, after V lost 2 bases and J lost 4 bases. The CDR3 covers 14 residues. For the CDR3, the DNA is TGCGCCAGCAGCTTCCTACTAGCGACAGAGACCCAGTACTTC. This translates into CASSFLLATETQYF.

This clonotype was observed a handful of times. The gene calls are TRBV20-1 and TRBJ2-1; 7 bases map to TRBD2. The CDR3 has 11 amino acids. V was clipped by 6 bases and J by 8 bases; unmatched bases: 4. Per germline, CDR1 DFQATT and CDR2 SNEGSKA (reference sequence). CDR3 bases: TGCAGTGCCGGGGGGTCCTATGAGCAGTTCTTC. This gives the protein CSAGGSYEQFF.

This clonotype appeared a few times. This rearrangement joins TRBV3-1 to TRBJ2-3, with D tentatively TRBD1 or TRBD2 (5 bases each). CDR1 and CDR2 from the germline V gene are LGHDT and YNNKEL (reference sequence). The CDR3 covers 15 residues. The V end lost 1 base, the J end lost 3 bases, and 11 bases lay between the germline ends. Here the CDR3 reads CASSQGGKGTDTQYF. Here the CDR3 DNA reads TGTGCCAGCAGCCAAGGGGGGAAGGGAACAGATACGCAGTATTTT.

Regarding this clonotype: This may stem from a read error, because a much larger clone lies one nucleotide away. The CDR3 sequence is CVSSSPWENTEAFF. CDR3 nucleotides: TGTGTCAGCAGTTCCCCATGGGAGAACACTGAAGCTTTCTTT. V gene TRBV28 combines with J gene TRBJ1-1; D is unclear. CDR1 is MDHEN, CDR2 SYDVKM, per germline. The CDR3 runs to 14 residues.

V and J are TRBV11-1 and TRBJ2-2, with 10 bases identical to TRBD2. V dropped 6 bases and J dropped 3; count of bases not matched to a gene: 13. This CDR3 comprises 18 residues. Germline CDR1 and CDR2: SGHAT and FQDESV (reference sequence). The CDR3 is CASRTRASGSIDTGELFF. The CDR3 DNA reads as TGTGCCAGCAGGACGAGAGCTAGCGGGAGTATCGACACCGGGGAGCTGTTTTTT.

This clonotype has ten or more counts. The rearrangement uses TRBV5-5 and TRBJ2-1, with 13 bases aligning to TRBD2. The germline CDR1 and CDR2 sequences are SGHKS and YYEKEE (reference sequence). CDR3 length: 15 amino acids. V was clipped by 5 bases and J by 5 bases; unmatched bases: 4. This CDR3 is CASRGGTSGNNEQFF. The CDR3, as DNA: TGTGCCAGCAGGGGTGGGACTAGCGGGAACAATGAGCAGTTCTTC.